These 3 T cell receptor beta chains came from one sample sequenced in a study of blood T cell repertoires in COVID-19. Profiling relied on immunoSEQ multiplex PCR, and the TCRdb table lists in-frame clones only, not all of them. Of hundreds of thousands of clones listed, around 89% were seen once; the top ten hold 2% to 2.5%. Sequencing used PBMCs or T cells enriched from blood (not recorded which). All receptors come from a woman aged 55-70 years in a cohort exposed to, infected with or recovered from COVID-19 (not recorded which).

CDR3 region: CASGFPPFVDRGDSNQPQHF. In nucleotides, the CDR3 is TGTGCTAGTGGTTTCCCCCCGTTCGTGGACAGGGGGGATAGCAATCAGCCCCAGCATTTT. The rearrangement links TRBV12-5 to TRBJ1-5; 10 bases fit TRBD1. The germline CDR1 and CDR2 sequences are LGHNT and FRNRAP. The CDR3 is 20 amino acids. J gave up 0 bases and V 3 bases, and 14 bases lay outside the gene matches.

The chain has TRBV10-2 and TRBJ2-2; 11 bases are shared with TRBD2. The germline V gene encodes CDR1 WSHSY and CDR2 SAAADI. V gave up 11 bases and J gave up 6 bases; unmatched junction bases: 8. This CDR3 comprises 14 residues. CDR3 amino acids: CAGHSGRDAGELFF. The CDR3 DNA follows: TGCGCCGGTCATAGCGGGAGGGACGCCGGGGAGCTGTTTTTT.

This clone was counted once. The rearrangement uses TRBV6-4 and TRBJ2-7, with a weak D call TRBD2 (5 bases). The germline V gene has CDR1 MRHNA and CDR2 SNTAGT. The CDR3 runs to 14 residues. V was clipped by 6 bases and J by 4 bases, with 16 bases between them. In DNA form, the CDR3 reads TGTGCCAGCAGACTCCCGCCGAGGGAGTACGAGCAGTACTTC. It yields the protein CASRLPPREYEQYF.